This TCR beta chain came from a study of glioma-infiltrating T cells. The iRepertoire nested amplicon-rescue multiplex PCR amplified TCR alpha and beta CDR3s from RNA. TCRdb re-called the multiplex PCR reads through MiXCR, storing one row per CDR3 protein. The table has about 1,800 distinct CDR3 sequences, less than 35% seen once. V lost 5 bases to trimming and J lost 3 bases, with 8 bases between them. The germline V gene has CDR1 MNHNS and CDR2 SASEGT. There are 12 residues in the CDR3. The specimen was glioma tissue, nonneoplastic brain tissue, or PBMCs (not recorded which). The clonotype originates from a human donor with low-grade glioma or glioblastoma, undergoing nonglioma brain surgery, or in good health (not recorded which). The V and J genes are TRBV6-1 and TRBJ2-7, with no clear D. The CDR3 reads CASSQDHYEQYF. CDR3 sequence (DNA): TGTGCCAGCAGTCAGGACCACTACGAGCAGTACTTC.